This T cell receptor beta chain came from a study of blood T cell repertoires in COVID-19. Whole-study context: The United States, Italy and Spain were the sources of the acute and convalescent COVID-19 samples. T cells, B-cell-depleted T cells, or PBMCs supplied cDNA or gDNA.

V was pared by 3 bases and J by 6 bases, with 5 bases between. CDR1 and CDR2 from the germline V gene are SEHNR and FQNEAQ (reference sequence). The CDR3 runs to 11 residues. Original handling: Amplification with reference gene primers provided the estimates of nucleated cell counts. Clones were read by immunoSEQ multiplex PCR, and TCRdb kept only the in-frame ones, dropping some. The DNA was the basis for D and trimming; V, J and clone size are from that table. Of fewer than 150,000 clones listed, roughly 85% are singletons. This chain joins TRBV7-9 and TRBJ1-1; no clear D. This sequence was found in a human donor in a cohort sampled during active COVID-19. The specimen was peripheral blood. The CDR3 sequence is CASSFLPEAFF. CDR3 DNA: TGTGCCAGCAGCTTCCTCCCTGAAGCTTTCTTT.